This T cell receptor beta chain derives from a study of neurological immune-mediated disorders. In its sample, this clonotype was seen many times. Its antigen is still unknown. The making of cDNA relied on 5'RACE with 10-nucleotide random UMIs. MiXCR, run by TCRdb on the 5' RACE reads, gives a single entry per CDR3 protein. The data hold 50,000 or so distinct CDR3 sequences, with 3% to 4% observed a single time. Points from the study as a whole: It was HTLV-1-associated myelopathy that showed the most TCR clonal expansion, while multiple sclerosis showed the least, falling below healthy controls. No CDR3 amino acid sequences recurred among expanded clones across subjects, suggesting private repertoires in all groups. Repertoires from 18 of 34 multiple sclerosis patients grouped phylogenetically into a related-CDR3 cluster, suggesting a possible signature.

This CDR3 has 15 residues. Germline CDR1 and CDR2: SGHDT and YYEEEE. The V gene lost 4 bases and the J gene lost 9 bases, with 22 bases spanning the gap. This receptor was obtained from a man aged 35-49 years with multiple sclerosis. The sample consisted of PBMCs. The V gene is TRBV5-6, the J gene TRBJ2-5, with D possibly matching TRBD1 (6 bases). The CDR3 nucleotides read TGTGCCAGCAGCCTGCTGGAAGGACAGATACTATCCCAGTACTTC. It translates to CASSLLEGQILSQYF. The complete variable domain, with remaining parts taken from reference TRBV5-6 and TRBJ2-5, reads DAGVTQSPTHLIKTRGQQVTLRCSPKSGHDTVSWYQQALGQGPQFIFQYYEEEERQRGNFPDRFSGHQFPNYSSELNVNALLLGDSALYLCASSLLEGQILSQYFGPGTRLLVL.